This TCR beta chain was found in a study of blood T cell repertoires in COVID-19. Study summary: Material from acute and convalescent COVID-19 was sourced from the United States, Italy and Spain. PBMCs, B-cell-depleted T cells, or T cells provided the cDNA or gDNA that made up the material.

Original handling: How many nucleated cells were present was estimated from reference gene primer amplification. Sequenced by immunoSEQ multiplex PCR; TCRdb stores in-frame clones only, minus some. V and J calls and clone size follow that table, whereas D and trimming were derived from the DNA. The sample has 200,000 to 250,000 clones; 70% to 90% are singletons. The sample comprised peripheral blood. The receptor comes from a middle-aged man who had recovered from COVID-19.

DNA for the CDR3: TGTGCCAGCACCTATACAGGCCGGACATACAATCAGCCCCAGCATTTT. Its protein is CASTYTGRTYNQPQHF. The chain links TRBV6-6 to TRBJ1-5; weak D call: TRBD1 (5 bases). Deletions cut 7 bases from V and 3 bases from J, with 19 bases between. The length of the CDR3 is 16 residues. CDR1 and CDR2 (germline): MNHNY, SVGAGI (reference sequence).